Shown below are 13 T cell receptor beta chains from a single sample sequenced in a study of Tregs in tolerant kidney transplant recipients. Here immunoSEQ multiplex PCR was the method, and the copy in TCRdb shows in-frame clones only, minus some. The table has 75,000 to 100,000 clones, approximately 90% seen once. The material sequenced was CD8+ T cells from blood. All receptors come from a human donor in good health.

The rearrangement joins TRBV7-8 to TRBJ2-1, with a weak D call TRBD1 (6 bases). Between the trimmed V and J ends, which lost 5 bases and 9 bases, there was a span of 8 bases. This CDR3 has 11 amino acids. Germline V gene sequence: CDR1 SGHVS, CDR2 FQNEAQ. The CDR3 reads CASSPQGEQFF. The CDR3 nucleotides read TGTGCCAGCAGCCCACAGGGTGAGCAGTTCTTC.

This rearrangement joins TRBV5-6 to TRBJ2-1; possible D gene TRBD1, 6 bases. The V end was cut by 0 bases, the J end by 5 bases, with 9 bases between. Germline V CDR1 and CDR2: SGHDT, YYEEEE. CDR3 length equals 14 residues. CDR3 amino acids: CASSLDRENNEQFF. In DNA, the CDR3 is TGTGCCAGCAGCTTGGACAGGGAAAACAATGAGCAGTTCTTC. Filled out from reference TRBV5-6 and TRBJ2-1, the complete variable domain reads DAGVTQSPTHLIKTRGQQVTLRCSPKSGHDTVSWYQQALGQGPQFIFQYYEEEERQRGNFPDRFSGHQFPNYSSELNVNALLLGDSALYLCASSLDRENNEQFFGPGTRLTVL.

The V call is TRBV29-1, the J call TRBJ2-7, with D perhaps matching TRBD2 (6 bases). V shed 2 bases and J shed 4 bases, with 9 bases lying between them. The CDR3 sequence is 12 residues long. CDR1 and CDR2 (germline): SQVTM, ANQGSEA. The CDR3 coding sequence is TGCAGCGTTGAAACTCGGGGGTACGAGCAGTACTTC. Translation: CSVETRGYEQYF.

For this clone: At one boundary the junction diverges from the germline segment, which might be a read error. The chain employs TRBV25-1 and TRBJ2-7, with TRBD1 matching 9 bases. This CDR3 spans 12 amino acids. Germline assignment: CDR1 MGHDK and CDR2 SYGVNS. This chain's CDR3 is CASSETGTGLNF. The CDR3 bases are TGTGCCAGCAGTGAAACCGGGACAGGGCTTAACTTC.

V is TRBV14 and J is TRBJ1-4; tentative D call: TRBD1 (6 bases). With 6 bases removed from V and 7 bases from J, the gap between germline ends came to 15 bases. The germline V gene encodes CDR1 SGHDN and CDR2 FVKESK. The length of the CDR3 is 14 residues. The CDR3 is CASRQTGNREKLFF. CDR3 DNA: TGTGCCAGCAGGCAAACAGGGAACCGTGAAAAACTGTTTTTT. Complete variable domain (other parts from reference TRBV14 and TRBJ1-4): EAGVTQFPSHSVIEKGQTVTLRCDPISGHDNLYWYRRVMGKEIKFLLHFVKESKQDESGMPNNRFLAERTGGTYSTLKVQPAELEDSGVYFCASRQTGNREKLFFGSGTQLSVL.

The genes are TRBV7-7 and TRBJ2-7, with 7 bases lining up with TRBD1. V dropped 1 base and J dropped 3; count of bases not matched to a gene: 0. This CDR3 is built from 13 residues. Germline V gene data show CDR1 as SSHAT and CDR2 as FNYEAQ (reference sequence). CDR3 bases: TGTGCCAGCAGCTTAGGGGACAGCTACGAGCAGTACTTC. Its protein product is CASSLGDSYEQYF.

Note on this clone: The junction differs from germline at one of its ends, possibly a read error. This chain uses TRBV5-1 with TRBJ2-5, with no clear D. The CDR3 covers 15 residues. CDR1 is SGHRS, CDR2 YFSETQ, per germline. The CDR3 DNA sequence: TGCGCCAGCAGCCCAGATTACGGTGGCCAAGAAACCCAGTACTTC. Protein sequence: CASSPDYGGQETQYF.

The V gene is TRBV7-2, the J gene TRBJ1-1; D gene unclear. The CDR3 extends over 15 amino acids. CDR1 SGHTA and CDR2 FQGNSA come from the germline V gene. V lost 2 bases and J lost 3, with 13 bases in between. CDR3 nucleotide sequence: TGTGCCAGCAGCTTAATGGGGAAAGGCCACACTGAAGCTTTCTTT. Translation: CASSLMGKGHTEAFF. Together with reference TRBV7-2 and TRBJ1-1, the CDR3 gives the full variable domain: GAGVSQSPSNKVTEKGKDVELRCDPISGHTALYWYRQSLGQGLEFLIYFQGNSAPDKSGLPSDRFSAERTGGSVSTLTIQRTQQEDSAVYLCASSLMGKGHTEAFFGQGTRLTVV.

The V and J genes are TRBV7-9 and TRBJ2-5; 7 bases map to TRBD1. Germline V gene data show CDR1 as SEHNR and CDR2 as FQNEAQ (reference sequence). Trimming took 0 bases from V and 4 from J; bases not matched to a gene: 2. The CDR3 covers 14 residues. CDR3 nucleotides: TGTGCCAGCAGCTTAGCAGGGGGCGCAGAGACCCAGTACTTC. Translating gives CASSLAGGAETQYF.

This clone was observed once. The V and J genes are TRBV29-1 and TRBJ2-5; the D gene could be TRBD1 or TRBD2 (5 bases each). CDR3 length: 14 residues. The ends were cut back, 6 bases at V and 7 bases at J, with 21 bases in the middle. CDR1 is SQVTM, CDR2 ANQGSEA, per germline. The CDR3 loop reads CSVGAGTPSGTQYF. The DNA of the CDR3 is TGCAGCGTGGGCGCCGGGACCCCTTCGGGGACCCAGTACTTC.

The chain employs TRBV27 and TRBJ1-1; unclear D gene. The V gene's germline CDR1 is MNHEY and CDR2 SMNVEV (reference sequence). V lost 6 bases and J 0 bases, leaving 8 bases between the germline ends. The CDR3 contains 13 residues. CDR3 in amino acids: CASSLQLNTEAFF. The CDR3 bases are TGTGCCAGCAGCCTCCAGCTGAACACTGAAGCTTTCTTT.

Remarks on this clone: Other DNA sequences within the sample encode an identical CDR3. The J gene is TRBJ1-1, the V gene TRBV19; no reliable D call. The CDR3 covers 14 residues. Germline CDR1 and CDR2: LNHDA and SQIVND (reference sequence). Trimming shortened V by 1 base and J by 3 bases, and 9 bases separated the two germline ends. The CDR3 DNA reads TGTGCCAGTAGTATAGCGGATTGGGACACTGAAGCTTTCTTT. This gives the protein CASSIADWDTEAFF.

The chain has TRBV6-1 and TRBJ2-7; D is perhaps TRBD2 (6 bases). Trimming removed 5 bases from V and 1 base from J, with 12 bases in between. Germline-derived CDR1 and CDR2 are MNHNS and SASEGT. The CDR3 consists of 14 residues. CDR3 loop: CASSQAAGSYEQYF. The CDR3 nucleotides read TGTGCCAGCAGTCAGGCCGCGGGGTCCTACGAGCAGTACTTC.